The clone carrying this T cell receptor beta chain showed up just a few times. V trimming: 0 bases; J trimming: 3 bases; junction bases outside the gene matches: 9. CDR1 and CDR2 from the germline V gene are DFQATT and SNEGSKA (reference sequence). The CDR3 sequence is 16 residues long. Construction of the TCRbeta library involved unique molecular identifiers. TCRdb redid the calling of the PCR reads with MiXCR, one entry per CDR3 protein. The profile shows 600,000 or so distinct CDR3 sequences, roughly 23% of them singletons. The data stem from a study of T-cell reconstitution after alpha-beta-depleted transplantation in children.

The TCR comes from a boy younger than two who had a stem cell transplant for acute myeloid leukemia, so the T cells may come from the graft donor. The chain uses TRBV20-1 and TRBJ2-7; 9 nucleotides agree with TRBD2. Sequencing was performed on PBMCs, mostly from graft donor cells, taken 360 days after TCRalphabeta/CD19-depleted stem cell transplant. The CDR3 DNA is TGCAGTGCTAGAGAAATCAAACGTAGCGGGGGCTACGAGCAGTACTTC. Residues: CSAREIKRSGGYEQYF.